This T cell receptor beta chain was documented in a study of shared clonotypes between healthy human individuals. TCRdb's copy holds only in-frame clones and misses some; the assay was immunoSEQ multiplex PCR. The sample has around 2.3 million clones, approximately 94% seen once. The CDR3 is made up of 15 amino acids. Germline V gene sequence: CDR1 SNHLY, CDR2 FYNNEI. V gave up 5 bases and J gave up 0 bases; unmatched junction bases: 3. The sequence derives from a man aged 18 to 29 in good health. The chain combines TRBV2 with TRBJ2-7, with 11 bases lining up with TRBD2. Sequencing was carried out using naive CD4+ T cells sorted from blood. Subset meaning: CD45RA+ positively selected. CDR3 nucleotide sequence: TGTGCCAGCAGTACCGGGACTAGCGGCTCCTACGAGCAGTACTTC. It codes for CASSTGTSGSYEQYF.